A selection of T cell receptor beta chains follows, all from one sample in a study of blood T cell repertoires in COVID-19. Data came from immunoSEQ multiplex PCR; TCRdb stores just in-frame clones and leaves some out. Of over 150,000 clones listed, just over 85% were seen once; the top ten hold more than 7.5%. The specimen was peripheral blood. Receptors originate from a man in his fifties with active or convalescent COVID-19. The CDR3 runs from the conserved cysteine through the conserved F or W. A D gene is named only where the DNA matches it firmly. Only part of the rows carry a size: once, few, many, or a class if the clone is expanded.

TRBJ2-7	TRBD1	NA	14	TRBV5-4	CASSPDREGGEQYF	TGTGCCAGCAGCCCGGACAGGGAAGGGGGCGAGCAGTACTTC
TRBJ1-6	NA	few	16	TRBV4-2	CASSQARSSYNSPLHF	TGTGCCAGCAGCCAAGCTAGGAGCTCCTATAATTCACCCCTCCACTTT
TRBJ1-2	NA	NA	14	TRBV5-6	CASSFGAGRKGYTF	TGTGCCAGCAGCTTCGGCGCGGGGAGAAAGGGCTACACCTTC
TRBJ1-5	NA	few	12	TRBV6-2/TRBV6-3	CASSFVNQPQHF	TGTGCCAGCAGTTTCGTAAATCAGCCCCAGCATTTT
TRBJ2-3	NA	NA	16	TRBV6-5	CASSYSKAAGTDTQYF	TGTGCCAGCAGTTACTCGAAAGCGGCAGGCACAGATACGCAGTATTTT
TRBJ1-2	NA	NA	17	TRBV7-9	CASSASRAGTESSGYTF	TGTGCCAGCAGCGCCTCTAGGGCCGGGACTGAGAGTTCGGGCTACACCTTC
TRBJ1-1	NA	NA	15	TRBV6-5	CASSYGGGVGTEAFF	TGTGCCAGCAGTTACGGGGGAGGGGTTGGCACTGAAGCTTTCTTT
TRBJ1-6	TRBD1	NA	17	TRBV7-9	CASSLAGGKAYNSPLHF	TGTGCCAGCAGCTTAGCAGGGGGCAAGGCCTATAATTCACCCCTCCACTTT
TRBJ2-3	NA	NA	19	TRBV11-3	CANSLECRRRGDCTDTQYF	TGTGCCAACAGCTTAGAGTGCCGGAGGCGCGGGGATTGCACAGATACGCAGTATTTT
TRBJ2-5	TRBD2	NA	18	TRBV28	CASSFSTGGRTVVETQYF	TGTGCCAGCAGTTTTTCCACGGGAGGGAGAACCGTCGTTGAGACCCAGTACTTC
TRBJ2-1	TRBD2	NA	14	TRBV30	CARAAGGPSGEQFF	TGTGCCCGGGCTGCGGGAGGGCCGTCCGGTGAGCAGTTCTTC
TRBJ1-5	NA	NA	14	TRBV6-5	CASSYSSGAQPQHF	TGTGCCAGCAGTTACTCCTCAGGGGCTCAGCCCCAGCATTTT
TRBJ2-1	TRBD2	NA	17	TRBV3-1/TRBV3-2	CASSQDLLAGRGDEQFF	TGTGCCAGCAGCCAAGATCTTCTAGCGGGAAGGGGCGATGAGCAGTTCTTC
TRBJ1-1	NA	NA	14	TRBV19	CASSISPHNTEAFF	TGTGCCAGTAGTATTTCCCCCCATAACACTGAAGCTTTCTTT
TRBJ1-1	NA	NA	13	TRBV12-3/TRBV12-4	CATEAVRATEAFF	TGTGCCACCGAGGCGGTCAGGGCCACTGAAGCTTTCTTT